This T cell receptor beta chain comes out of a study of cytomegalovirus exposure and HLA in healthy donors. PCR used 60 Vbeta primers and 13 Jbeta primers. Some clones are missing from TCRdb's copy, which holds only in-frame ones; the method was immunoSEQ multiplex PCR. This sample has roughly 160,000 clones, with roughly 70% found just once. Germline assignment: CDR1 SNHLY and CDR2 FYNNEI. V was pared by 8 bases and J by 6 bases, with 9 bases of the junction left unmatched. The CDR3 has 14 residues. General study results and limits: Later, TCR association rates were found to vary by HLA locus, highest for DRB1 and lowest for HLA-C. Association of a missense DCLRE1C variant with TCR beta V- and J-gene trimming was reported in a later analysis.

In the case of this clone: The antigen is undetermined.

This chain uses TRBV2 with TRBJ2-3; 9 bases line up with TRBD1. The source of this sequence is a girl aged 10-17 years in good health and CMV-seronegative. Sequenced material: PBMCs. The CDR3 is CASSGTGRSDTQYF. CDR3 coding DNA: TGTGCCAGCTCAGGGACAGGGAGGTCGGATACGCAGTATTTT.